This TCR beta chain is from a study of cytomegalovirus exposure and HLA in healthy donors. CDR1 MDHEN and CDR2 SYDVKM come from the germline V gene. The CDR3 has 15 amino acids. Trimming shortened V by 6 bases and J by 0 bases, and 11 bases separated the two germline ends. Regarding this clone: The antigen remains unidentified.

Primers for the PCR totalled 60 Vbeta and 13 Jbeta. Sequencing used immunoSEQ multiplex PCR; TCRdb keeps in-frame clones, though not all of them. The sample lists about 180,000 clones; over 80% were seen once. Study-wide results and limits: Using a false discovery rate of 0.05, a later analysis showed that 15,000 to 20,000 TCR beta sequences were associated with HLA alleles.

The receptor was derived from a man aged 40-55 years in good health and CMV-seronegative. The chain links TRBV28 to TRBJ1-4; a possible D gene is TRBD1 (5 bases). The sample comprised PBMCs. DNA of the CDR3: TGTGCCAGCAGAACGGGGGGGGCAACTAATGAAAAACTGTTTTTT. It codes for CASRTGGATNEKLFF.